This T cell receptor (beta chain) came from a study of blood T cell repertoires in COVID-19. Profiling relied on immunoSEQ multiplex PCR, and the TCRdb table lists in-frame clones only, not all of them. This sample has 150,000 to 200,000 clones, with roughly 90% found just once. The CDR3 consists of 14 residues. Germline CDR1 and CDR2: KGHSH and LQKENI. Trimming shortened V by 3 bases and J by 2 bases, and 10 bases separated the two germline ends. This rearrangement joins TRBV18 to TRBJ1-1; TRBD1 is a possible D gene (6 bases). This receptor was taken from a man between 60 and 75 years old with active or convalescent COVID-19. The specimen sequenced was peripheral blood. CDR3 nucleotide sequence: TGTGCCAGCTCACCGAAACAGGGCAACACTGAAGCTTTCTTT. This codes for CASSPKQGNTEAFF. The full variable domain, with the rest looked up from reference TRBV18 and TRBJ1-1, is NAGVMQNPRHLVRRRGQEARLRCSPMKGHSHVYWYRQLPEEGLKFMVYLQKENIIDESGMPKERFSAEFPKEGPSILRIQQVVRGDSAAYFCASSPKQGNTEAFFGQGTRLTVV.